This entry lists 4 T cell receptor beta chains sequenced from one sample in a study of regulatory T cells in long-lasting Graves disease. To make TCR beta libraries, researchers used iRepertoire HTBI primers and Arm-PCR of CDR3 regions. Using its own MiXCR run on the multiplex PCR reads, TCRdb lists one record per CDR3 protein. The sample lists 350,000 to 400,000 distinct CDR3 sequences, 15% occurring once. This sample's time point: newly diagnosed GD, antithyroid drugs for less than 3 months. PBMC-extracted RNA yielded the TCR library. Sequencing used peripheral blood mononuclear cells (PBMCs), obtained at new diagnosis, from a patient treated with antithyroid drugs. These receptors were obtained from a female donor with Graves disease.

This rearrangement joins TRBV3-1 to TRBJ2-1; 8 bases map to TRBD2. Looked up from germline, CDR1 is LGHDT and CDR2 is YNNKEL (reference sequence). The trim removed 4 bases at V and 6 bases at J, leaving 11 bases unmatched. This CDR3 is built from 16 residues. CDR3 DNA sequence: TGTGCCAGCAGCCCCCTTACCGAGACTAGCGCCAATGAGCAGTTCTTC. It yields the protein CASSPLTETSANEQFF.

In its sample, this clonotype was seen a few times. This may stem from a read error, because a much larger clone lies one nucleotide away. J is TRBJ1-3 and V is TRBV2, with a tentative D call TRBD1 (5 bases). Between the trimmed V and J ends, which lost 4 bases and 4 bases, there was a span of 17 bases. The CDR3 contains 16 residues. Germline CDR1 is SNHLY and CDR2 is FYNNEI. This CDR3 is CASSGLSPGSGNTIYF. CDR3 in DNA: TGTGCCAGCAGTGGATTGTCCCCAGGGTCCGGAAACACCATATATTTT.

This clonotype was counted only a few times. The chain joins TRBV4-3 to TRBJ1-1, with D hard to call. The germline gives CDR1 LGHNA, CDR2 YSLEER. V lost 0 bases and J 6 bases, leaving 8 bases between the germline ends. This CDR3 has 13 residues. CDR3 sequence: CASSQDLGAEAFF. Written as DNA, the CDR3 is TGCGCCAGCAGCCAAGATTTGGGCGCTGAAGCTTTCTTT.

The genes are TRBV2 and TRBJ2-4; D remains unclear. The CDR3 consists of 16 residues. The V end lost 1 base, the J end lost 4 bases, and 14 bases lay between the germline ends. CDR1 and CDR2 from the germline V gene are SNHLY and FYNNEI. The CDR3 is CASSEGRRTEKNIQYF. DNA for the CDR3: TGTGCCAGCAGTGAAGGACGACGTACGGAAAAAAACATTCAGTACTTC.